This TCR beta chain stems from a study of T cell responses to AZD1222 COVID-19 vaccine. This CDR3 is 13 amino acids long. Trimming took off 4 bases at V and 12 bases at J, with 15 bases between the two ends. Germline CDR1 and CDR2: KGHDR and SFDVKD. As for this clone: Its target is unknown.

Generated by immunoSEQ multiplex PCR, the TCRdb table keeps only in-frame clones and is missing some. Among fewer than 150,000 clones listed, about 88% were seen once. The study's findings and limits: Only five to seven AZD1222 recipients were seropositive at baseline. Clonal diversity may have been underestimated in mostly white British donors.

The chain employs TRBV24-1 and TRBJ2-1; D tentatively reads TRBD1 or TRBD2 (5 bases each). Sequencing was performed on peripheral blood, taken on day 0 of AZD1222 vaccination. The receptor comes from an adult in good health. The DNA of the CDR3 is TGTGCCACCAGTGAGGCCGGGACGGCATGGCAGTTCTTC. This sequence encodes CATSEAGTAWQFF.